Following are 11 T cell receptor beta chains from one sample sequenced in a study of T cell responses to AZD1222 COVID-19 vaccine. Using immunoSEQ multiplex PCR, the repertoire was profiled, and TCRdb retains in-frame clones only, with some absent. The table shows fewer than 120,000 clones, with about 81% occurring only once. The input for sequencing was peripheral blood, taken on day 0 of AZD1222 vaccination. The receptor source for this set is an adult in good health.

For the CDR3, the DNA is TGTGCCAGCAGGCGCAGGGACGGCGAAGCTTTCTTT. Amino acids: CASRRRDGEAFF. The rearrangement uses TRBV12-3 or TRBV12-4 and TRBJ1-1, with D perhaps matching TRBD1 (5 bases). V shed 6 bases and J shed 8 bases, with 13 bases lying between them. This CDR3 region has 12 residues.

This chain uses TRBV19 with TRBJ1-2, with D possibly TRBD1 on 5 matching bases. The V end lost 2 bases, the J end lost 6 bases, and 19 bases lay between the germline ends. This CDR3 has 16 residues. Per the germline V gene, CDR1 is LNHDA and CDR2 is SQIVND (reference sequence). The CDR3 bases are TGTGCCAGTAGTATAAGGGCCGGGACGCACGGTCATGGCTACACCTTC. It yields the protein CASSIRAGTHGHGYTF.

The genes are TRBV28 and TRBJ1-2; 7 bases are shared with TRBD1. Germline V gene sequence: CDR1 MDHEN, CDR2 SYDVKM. This CDR3 has 14 amino acids. V was pared by 7 bases and J by 4 bases, with 9 bases of the junction left unmatched. The CDR3 region is CASTTSGTVYGYTF. CDR3 DNA: TGTGCCAGCACTACTAGCGGGACAGTCTATGGCTACACCTTC.

This clone was picked up a small number of times. The rearrangement links TRBV18 to TRBJ2-5; TRBD1 is a possible D gene (6 bases). V was cut by 4 bases and J by 0 bases, with 9 bases left in between. This CDR3 is built from 14 residues. Germline values: CDR1 KGHSH, CDR2 LQKENI. CDR3 nucleotide sequence: TGTGCCAGCTCACTGACAGGTTACCAAGAGACCCAGTACTTC. Its protein is CASSLTGYQETQYF.

This chain links TRBV5-6 with TRBJ1-6; D is unresolved. Germline loops: CDR1 SGHDT, CDR2 YYEEEE. The length of the CDR3 is 15 residues. The V end was cut by 1 base, the J end by 2 bases, with 7 bases between. CDR3: CASSLSTAYNSPLHF. The CDR3 DNA reads TGTGCCAGCAGCTTGTCTACAGCCTATAATTCACCCCTCCACTTT.

The chain employs TRBV6-5 and TRBJ1-1; D is undetermined. CDR1 MNHEY and CDR2 SVGAGI come from the germline V gene. V was trimmed by 0 bases and J by 3 bases, leaving 8 bases between them. This CDR3 is 14 amino acids long. For the CDR3, the DNA is TGTGCCAGCAGTTACTCAGGAGGCGACACTGAAGCTTTCTTT. It specifies CASSYSGGDTEAFF.

The chain carries TRBV28 and TRBJ1-2; weak D call: TRBD1 (6 bases). The CDR3 consists of 13 residues. V lost 5 bases and J 8 bases, leaving 15 bases between the germline ends. The germline CDR1 and CDR2 sequences are MDHEN and SYDVKM. The CDR3 nucleotides are TGTGCCAGCAGTAACAGGGTTGGGAGAGGCTACACCTTC. This translates into CASSNRVGRGYTF.

For the CDR3, the DNA is TGTGCCAGCCCACCAGATACGCAGTATTTT. Protein product: CASPPDTQYF. The genes are TRBV27 and TRBJ2-3; D call uncertain. This CDR3 is 10 amino acids long. Trimming left V 8 bases short and J 4 bases short, with 4 bases between. The germline CDR1 and CDR2 sequences are MNHEY and SMNVEV (reference sequence).

J is TRBJ2-5 and V is TRBV7-2; 7 bases line up with TRBD2. CDR3 length equals 14 residues. CDR1 is SGHTA and CDR2 is FQGNSA in the germline V gene. V trimming: 5 bases; J trimming: 2 bases; junction bases outside the gene matches: 5. The CDR3 DNA reads TGTGCCAGCAGCGTCAGGCGGGGGCAAGAGACCCAGTACTTC. This encodes CASSVRRGQETQYF.

The rearrangement joins TRBV14 to TRBJ1-1, with D possibly matching TRBD1 (5 bases). The CDR3 is made up of 16 amino acids. Between the trimmed V and J ends, which lost 0 bases and 3 bases, there was a span of 14 bases. Germline V gene lookup returns CDR1 SGHDN and CDR2 FVKESK. This CDR3 is CASSQDWGIVDTEAFF. The CDR3 DNA is TGTGCCAGCAGCCAAGATTGGGGGATAGTAGACACTGAAGCTTTCTTT.

The chain combines TRBV7-3 with TRBJ2-3, with TRBD2 matching over 13 bases. The CDR3 consists of 17 residues. Losses at the gene ends were 4 bases for V and 6 bases for J; bases not matched to a gene: 10. Germline V gives CDR1 SGHTA, CDR2 FQGTGA. CDR3 sequence: CASSSMGLAGRGDTQYF. The CDR3 DNA reads TGTGCCAGCAGCTCCATGGGACTAGCGGGACGAGGGGATACGCAGTATTTT.